The following is a T cell receptor beta chain sequence with its context. Looked up from germline, CDR1 is DFQATT and CDR2 is SNEGSKA (reference sequence). With 7 bases removed from V and 3 bases from J, the gap between germline ends came to 18 bases. The CDR3 covers 15 residues. This sample is part of a study of regulatory T cells in long-lasting Graves disease. Study-level information: The term persistent Graves' disease signified upward of 5 years on antithyroid drugs with positive TSH receptor antibodies.

Both iRepertoire HTBI primers and Arm-PCR of CDR3 regions were used to build the TCR beta libraries. MiXCR, applied by TCRdb to the multiplex PCR reads, yields one record per CDR3 protein. There are roughly 400,000 distinct CDR3 sequences in the sample; 21% occur only once, and approximately 15% lies in the top ten. Documented time point: persistent/refractory GD, antithyroid drugs over 5 years with positive TRAb. The TCR library was made from RNA extracted from PBMCs. The sequences come from peripheral blood mononuclear cells (PBMCs), collected when the disease was refractory, from a patient treated with antithyroid drugs. The rearrangement links TRBV20-1 to TRBJ2-2; D is perhaps TRBD2 (6 bases). This receptor was obtained from a female donor with Graves disease. The CDR3 sequence is CSGSSGPRDTGELFF. The DNA for the CDR3 is TGCAGTGGCTCCAGCGGGCCCAGGGACACCGGGGAGCTGTTTTTT.